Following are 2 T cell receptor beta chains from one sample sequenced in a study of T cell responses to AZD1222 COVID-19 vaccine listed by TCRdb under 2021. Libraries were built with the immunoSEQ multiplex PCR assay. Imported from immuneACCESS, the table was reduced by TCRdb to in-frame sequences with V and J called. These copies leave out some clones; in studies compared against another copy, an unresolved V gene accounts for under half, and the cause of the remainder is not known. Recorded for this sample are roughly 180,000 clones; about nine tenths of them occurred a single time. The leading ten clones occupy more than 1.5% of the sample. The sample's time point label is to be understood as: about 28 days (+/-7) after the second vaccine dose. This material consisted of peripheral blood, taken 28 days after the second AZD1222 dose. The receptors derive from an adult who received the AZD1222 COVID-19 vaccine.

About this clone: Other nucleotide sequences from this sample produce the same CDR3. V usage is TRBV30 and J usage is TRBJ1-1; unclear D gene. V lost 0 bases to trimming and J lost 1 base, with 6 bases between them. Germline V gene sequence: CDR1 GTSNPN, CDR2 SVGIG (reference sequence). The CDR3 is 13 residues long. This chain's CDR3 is CAWSVGGNTEAFF. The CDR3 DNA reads TGTGCCTGGAGTGTTGGAGGGAACACTGAAGCTTTCTTT.

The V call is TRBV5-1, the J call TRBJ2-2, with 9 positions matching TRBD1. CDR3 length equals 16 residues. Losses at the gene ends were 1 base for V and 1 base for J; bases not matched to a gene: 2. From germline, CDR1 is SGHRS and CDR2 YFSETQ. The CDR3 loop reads CASSLTGGVNTGELFF. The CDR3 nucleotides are TGCGCCAGCAGCTTGACAGGGGGCGTGAACACCGGGGAGCTGTTTTTT.